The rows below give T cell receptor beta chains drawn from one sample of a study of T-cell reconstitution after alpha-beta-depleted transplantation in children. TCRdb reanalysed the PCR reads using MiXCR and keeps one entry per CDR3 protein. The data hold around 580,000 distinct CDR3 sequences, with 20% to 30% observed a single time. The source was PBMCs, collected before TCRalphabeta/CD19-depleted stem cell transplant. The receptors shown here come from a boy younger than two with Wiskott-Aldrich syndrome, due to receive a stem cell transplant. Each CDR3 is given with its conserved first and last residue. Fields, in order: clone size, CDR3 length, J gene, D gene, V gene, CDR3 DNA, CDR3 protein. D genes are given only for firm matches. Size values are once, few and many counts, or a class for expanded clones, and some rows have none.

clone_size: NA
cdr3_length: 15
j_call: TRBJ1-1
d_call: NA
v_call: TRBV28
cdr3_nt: TGTGCCAGCAGAATAGTAGGGGAGGAGGGCACTGAAGCTTTCTTT
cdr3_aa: CASRIVGEEGTEAFF

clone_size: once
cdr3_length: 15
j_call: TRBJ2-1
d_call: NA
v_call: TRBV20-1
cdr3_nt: TGCAGTGCTAGTTCCTTTGAGGGAGCTCACAATGAGCAGTTCTTC
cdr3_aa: CSASSFEGAHNEQFF

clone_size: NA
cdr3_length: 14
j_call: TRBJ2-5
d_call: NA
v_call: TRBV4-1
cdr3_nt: TGCGCCAGCAGCCGAAATGCGAATAAAGAGACCCAGTACTTC
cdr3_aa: CASSRNANKETQYF

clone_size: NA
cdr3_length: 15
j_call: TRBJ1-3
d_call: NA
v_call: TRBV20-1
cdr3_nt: TGCAGTGCCAGGACGACAGGCGTCTCTGGAAACACCATATATTTT
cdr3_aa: CSARTTGVSGNTIYF

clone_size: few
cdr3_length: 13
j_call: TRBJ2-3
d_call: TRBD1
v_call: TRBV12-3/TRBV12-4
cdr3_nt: TGTGCCAGCAGAACTACAGGGGCAGATACGCAGTATTTT
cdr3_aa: CASRTTGADTQYF

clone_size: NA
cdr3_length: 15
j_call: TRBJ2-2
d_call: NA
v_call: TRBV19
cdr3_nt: TGTGCCAGTAGTAATCCGGGAAAAAAAACCGGGGAGCTGTTTTTT
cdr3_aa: CASSNPGKKTGELFF

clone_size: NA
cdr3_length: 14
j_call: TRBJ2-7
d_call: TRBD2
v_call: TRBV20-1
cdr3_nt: TGCAGTGCCAGGAGAGCGGGAGACTTCTACGAGCAGTACTTC
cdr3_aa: CSARRAGDFYEQYF

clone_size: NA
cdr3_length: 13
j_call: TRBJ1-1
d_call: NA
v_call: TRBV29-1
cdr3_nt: TGCAGCGTTAGTCCACTACGTAGGGCTGAAGCTTTCTTT
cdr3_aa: CSVSPLRRAEAFF

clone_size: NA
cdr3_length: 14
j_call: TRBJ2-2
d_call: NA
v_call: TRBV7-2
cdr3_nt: TGTGCCAGCAGCCATAACCTTAACACCGGGGAGCTGTTTTTT
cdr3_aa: CASSHNLNTGELFF

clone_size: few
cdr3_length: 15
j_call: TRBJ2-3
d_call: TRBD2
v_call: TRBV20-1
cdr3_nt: TGCAGTGCTACCGGACTAGCGGAAACCACAGATACGCAGTATTTT
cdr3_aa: CSATGLAETTDTQYF

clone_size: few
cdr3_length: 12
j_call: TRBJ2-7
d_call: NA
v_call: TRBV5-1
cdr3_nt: TGCGCCAGCAGTGACGGGATCATCGAGCAGTACTTC
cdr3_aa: CASSDGIIEQYF

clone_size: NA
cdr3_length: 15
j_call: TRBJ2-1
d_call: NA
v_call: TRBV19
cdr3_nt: TGTGCCAGTAGTATGATGGCGGGATGGACGAATGAGCAGTTCTTC
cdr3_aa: CASSMMAGWTNEQFF

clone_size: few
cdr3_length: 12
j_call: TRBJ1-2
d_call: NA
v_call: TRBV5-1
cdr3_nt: TGCGCCAGCAGCTTAAACAGGGATGGCTACACCTTC
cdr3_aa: CASSLNRDGYTF

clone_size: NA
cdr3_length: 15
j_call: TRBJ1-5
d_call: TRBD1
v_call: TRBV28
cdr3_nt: TGTGCCAGCAGTTCCGGGACAGGGAACGGTCAGCCCCAGCATTTT
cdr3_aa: CASSSGTGNGQPQHF

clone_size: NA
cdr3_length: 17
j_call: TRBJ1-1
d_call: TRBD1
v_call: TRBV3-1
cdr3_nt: TGTGCCAGCAGCACTCGACAGGGGAGTTGGGGGAACACTGAAGCTTTCTTT
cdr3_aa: CASSTRQGSWGNTEAFF

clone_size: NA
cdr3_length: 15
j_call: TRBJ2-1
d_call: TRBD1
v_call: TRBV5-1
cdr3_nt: TGCGCCAGCAGCTTGGAGGGCCAGGGGGAGTCAGAGCAGTTCTTC
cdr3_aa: CASSLEGQGESEQFF

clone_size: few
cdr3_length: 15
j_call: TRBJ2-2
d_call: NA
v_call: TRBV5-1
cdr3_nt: TGCGCCAGCAGCTTACAACAGGGGAACACCGGGGAGCTGTTTTTT
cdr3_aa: CASSLQQGNTGELFF

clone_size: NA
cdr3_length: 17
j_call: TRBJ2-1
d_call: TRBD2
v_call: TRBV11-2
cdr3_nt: TGTGCCAGCAGCCCTAGTTGGGGACTAGCGTCGGACTATGAGCAGTTCTTC
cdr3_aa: CASSPSWGLASDYEQFF

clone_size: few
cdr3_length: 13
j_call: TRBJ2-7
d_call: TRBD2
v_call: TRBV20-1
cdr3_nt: TGCAGTGCTAGCTCAGCGGGAGCTTACGAGCAGTACTTC
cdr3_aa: CSASSAGAYEQYF

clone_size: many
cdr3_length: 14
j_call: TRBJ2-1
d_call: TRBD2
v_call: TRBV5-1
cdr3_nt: TGCGCCAGCAGTACGGGAGGAGTTATCAATGAGCAGTTCTTC
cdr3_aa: CASSTGGVINEQFF

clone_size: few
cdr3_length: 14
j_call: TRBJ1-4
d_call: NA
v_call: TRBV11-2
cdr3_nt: TGTGCCAGCAGCCCTGACGCTTGGATTGAAAAACTGTTTTTT
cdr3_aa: CASSPDAWIEKLFF

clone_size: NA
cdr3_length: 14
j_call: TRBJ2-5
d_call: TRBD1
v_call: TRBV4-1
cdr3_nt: TGCGCCAGCAGGCTGGGGACAGGGGTAGAGACCCAGTACTTC
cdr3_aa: CASRLGTGVETQYF

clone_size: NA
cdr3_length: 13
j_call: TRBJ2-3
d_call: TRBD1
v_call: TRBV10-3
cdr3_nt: TGTGCCATGAGGGGGCTGGTCACAGATACGCAGTATTTT
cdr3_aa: CAMRGLVTDTQYF

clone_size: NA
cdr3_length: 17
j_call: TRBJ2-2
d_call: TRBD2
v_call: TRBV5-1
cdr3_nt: TGCGCCAGCAGCTTGGCGAAATCGGGACTAGCTAACGGGGAGCTGTTTTTT
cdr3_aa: CASSLAKSGLANGELFF

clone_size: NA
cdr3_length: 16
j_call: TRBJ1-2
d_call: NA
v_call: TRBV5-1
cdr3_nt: TGCGCCAGCAGCTTGGGGTTCGGGGGCTCTGGCTATGGCTACACCTTC
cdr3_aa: CASSLGFGGSGYGYTF